The TCR beta chain described here comes from a study of shared clonotypes between healthy human individuals. There were only Caucasian adults among the donors, and all lived in Nashville, Tennessee. Trimming pared 2 bases from V and 9 bases from J, leaving 11 bases between. Germline assignment: CDR1 KGHSH and CDR2 LQKENI. The CDR3 contains 13 residues. Measured with immunoSEQ multiplex PCR; TCRdb has only the in-frame clones, and not every one. The sample comprises 850,000 to 1,200,000 clones, around 76% of which are singletons, and approximately 1.5% rests with the top ten. The specimen was memory CD4+ T cells sorted from blood. Subset reported: CD45RA-negative fraction. This sequence joins TRBV18 and TRBJ2-1; no clear D. The sequence came from a man aged 18 to 29 in good health. The CDR3 nucleotides read TGTGCCAGCTCACCAAGAGGCGAAGGTGAGCAGTTCTTC. It translates to CASSPRGEGEQFF.